This TCR beta chain was found in a study of cytomegalovirus exposure and HLA in healthy donors. Of note for this clone: Its matching antigen is unknown.

Notes on the study in general: The listing of 150 to 200 TCR beta chains classed them as cytomegalovirus-associated. Rates of TCR association differed by HLA locus in a later analysis, with DRB1 highest and HLA-C lowest. TCR beta chains associated with HLA were, in a later analysis, more clonally expanded than equally common others. Sequencing depth across donors, presence/absence analyses assumed, was roughly uniform.

This CDR3 has 15 residues. V was clipped by 2 bases and J by 7 bases, with 17 bases between them. Germline-derived CDR1 and CDR2 are MNHNS and SASEGT. PCR was performed using 60 Vbeta and 13 Jbeta primers. This table comes from immunoSEQ multiplex PCR, and its TCRdb copy is limited to in-frame clones, with some not included. There are about 190,000 clones in the sample, with more than 0.75% held by the top ten. Sequenced input: PBMCs. The receptor was derived from a woman younger than 45 in good health and CMV-seropositive. V is TRBV6-1 and J is TRBJ1-2, with a weak D call TRBD1 (5 bases). CDR3 loop: CASSEMAGTGLGYTF. The CDR3 bases are TGTGCCAGCAGTGAAATGGCCGGGACTGGGCTTGGCTACACCTTC.